This passage covers 13 T cell receptor beta chains from one sample sequenced in a study of T cell repertoires in cytomegalovirus infection. TCRdb called the reads again in MiXCR, with one record for every CDR3 protein. The table shows about 180,000 distinct CDR3 sequences, with about 18% occurring only once. What was sequenced was CD8+ T cells from PBMCs. The receptors were gathered from a human donor in good health (CMV status not recorded). Some clones in this sample may be carry-over from other donors' samples.

Only a few counts were recorded for this clonotype. The chain uses TRBV6-5 and TRBJ1-1; D is undetermined. The CDR3 is 17 amino acids. Germline CDR1 is MNHEY and CDR2 is SVGAGI. The V end lost 2 bases, the J end lost 1 base, and 17 bases lay between the germline ends. As DNA, the CDR3 is TGTGCCAGCAGTTACGGAATCGGTCAGGCTGGGAACACTGAAGCTTTCTTT. Translated, it gives CASSYGIGQAGNTEAFF.

This clonotype came up a few times. The gene calls are TRBV7-2 and TRBJ2-3; tentative D call: TRBD2 (5 bases). The CDR3 contains 16 residues. V lost 5 bases and J 2 bases, leaving 17 bases between the germline ends. Germline V gives CDR1 SGHTA, CDR2 FQGNSA. Written as DNA, the CDR3 is TGTGCCAGCAGCCTTCTACGGGGTGGGGACACAGATACGCAGTATTTT. The encoded protein is CASSLLRGGDTDTQYF.

V is TRBV4-2 and J is TRBJ2-3; no definite D call. Germline V gene sequence: CDR1 LGHNA, CDR2 YNFKEQ. V was clipped by 0 bases and J by 3 bases, with 10 bases between them. The CDR3 runs 15 residues. The CDR3 DNA follows: TGTGCCAGCAGCCAAGACTATGGTCGGACAGATACGCAGTATTTT. Its translation: CASSQDYGRTDTQYF.

This clonotype was counted a few times. The rearrangement links TRBV11-2 to TRBJ2-5; D is unresolved. This CDR3 contains 15 residues. V was trimmed by 1 base and J by 2 bases, leaving 11 bases between them. Germline V gene sequence: CDR1 SGHAT, CDR2 FQNNGV. Here the CDR3 reads CASSLVPTAQETQYF. CDR3 sequence (DNA): TGTGCCAGCAGCTTAGTCCCGACGGCGCAAGAGACCCAGTACTTC.

The rearrangement uses TRBV2 and TRBJ1-4; D might be TRBD1 (6 bases). Trimming pared 1 base from V and 7 bases from J, leaving 16 bases between. Germline assignment: CDR1 SNHLY and CDR2 FYNNEI. The CDR3 loop spans 16 amino acids. CDR3 coding DNA: TGTGCCAGCAGTGAAGGGGGGGGCATCGTTGCTGAAAAACTGTTTTTT. This translates into CASSEGGGIVAEKLFF.

The table lists this clonotype with many counts. The chain employs TRBV7-9 and TRBJ2-3, with 7 bases lining up with TRBD1. Germline V gene data show CDR1 as SEHNR and CDR2 as FQNEAQ (reference sequence). V gave up 4 bases and J gave up 2 bases; unmatched junction bases: 9. The CDR3 is 16 amino acids. CDR3 residues: CASSSSHEGATDTQYF. The CDR3 coding sequence is TGTGCCAGCAGCTCCTCCCATGAGGGGGCCACAGATACGCAGTATTTT. The full variable domain, in which reference TRBV7-9 and TRBJ2-3 provide the parts outside the CDR3, is DTGVSQNPRHKITKRGQNVTFRCDPISEHNRLYWYRQTLGQGPEFLTYFQNEAQLEKSRLLSDRFSAERPKGSFSTLEIQRTEQGDSAMYLCASSSSHEGATDTQYFGPGTRLTVL.

In this sample, this clonotype turned up a few times. The chain recombines TRBV27 with TRBJ1-2; D gene uncertain. CDR3 length: 15 residues. Germline V gives CDR1 MNHEY, CDR2 SMNVEV (reference sequence). V gave up 8 bases and J gave up 4 bases, with 20 bases separating them. CDR3 residues: CASGGWRERLYGYTF. CDR3 nucleotide sequence: TGTGCCAGCGGAGGATGGAGGGAACGGCTCTATGGCTACACCTTC.

The chain combines TRBV7-6 with TRBJ2-2, with D maybe TRBD2 (6 bases). Germline CDR1 and CDR2: SGHVS and FNYEAQ. The CDR3 is 16 residues long. V lost 0 bases to trimming and J lost 4 bases, with 12 bases between them. The CDR3 is CASSLAEGDRTGELFF. CDR3 DNA sequence: TGTGCCAGCAGCTTAGCGGAGGGCGATCGCACCGGGGAGCTGTTTTTT.

The table lists this clonotype with a few counts. The CDR3: CASSYSLGPSYNEQFF. CDR3 DNA: TGTGCCAGCAGTTACTCTCTGGGACCTTCCTACAATGAGCAGTTCTTC. This chain links TRBV6-2 or TRBV6-3 with TRBJ2-1; D could derive from TRBD1 or TRBD2 (5 bases each). The CDR3 has 16 amino acids. Germline CDR1 reads MNHEY; CDR2 reads SVGEGT. The V end lost 0 bases, the J end lost 1 base, and 10 bases lay between the germline ends.

This clonotype has just a few counts. The J gene is TRBJ1-2, the V gene TRBV12-3 or TRBV12-4; 8 positions match TRBD1. This CDR3 contains 16 residues. J gave up 5 bases and V 0 bases, and 8 bases lay outside the gene matches. CDR3 sequence: CASSLALVDRAYGYTF. DNA for the CDR3: TGTGCCAGCAGTTTAGCGCTAGTGGACAGGGCATATGGCTACACCTTC.

The rearrangement links TRBV4-1 to TRBJ2-1; D possibly uses TRBD1 or TRBD2 (6 bases each). The germline gives CDR1 MGHRA, CDR2 YSYEKL. V was trimmed by 5 bases and J by 9 bases, leaving 20 bases between them. This CDR3 spans 15 amino acids. DNA for the CDR3: TGCGCCAGCAGCATACCAGTTCCGGGGGCTGGTGAGCAGTTCTTC. Its translation is CASSIPVPGAGEQFF.

This clonotype was picked up one time. The chain couples TRBV28 to TRBJ2-7, with D maybe TRBD1 (6 bases). CDR3 size: 15 residues. Trimming removed 3 bases at V and 2 bases at J, with 14 bases between. CDR1 and CDR2 (germline): MDHEN, SYDVKM. The CDR3 nucleotides are TGTGCCAGCAGTTTTACAGGGCAGGGAACCTACGAGCAGTACTTC. This gives the protein CASSFTGQGTYEQYF. Combining the CDR3 with reference TRBV28 and TRBJ2-7 gives the whole variable domain DVKVTQSSRYLVKRTGEKVFLECVQDMDHENMFWYRQDPGLGLRLIYFSYDVKMKEKGDIPEGYSVSREKKERFSLILESASTNQTSMYLCASSFTGQGTYEQYFGPGTRLTVT.

This rearrangement joins TRBV9 to TRBJ1-3; the D is unclear. Germline V gene sequence: CDR1 SGDLS, CDR2 YYNGEE. The CDR3 runs 12 residues. V was pared by 2 bases and J by 8 bases, with 8 bases between. CDR3 DNA: TGTGCCAGCAGCGTTACCTTTGACACCATATATTTT. Its protein product is CASSVTFDTIYF.